This T cell receptor (beta chain) came from a study of blood T cells in healthy people across ages. Notes on the study in general: Donor CMV status was unknown, possibly confounding expanded clonotype changes. Older age coincided with a roughly linear decline in TCR beta diversity per million T cells.

A second 7 to 11 cycle PCR used barcoded and J-beta primers. A template-switch adaptor with 12 random nucleotides tagged each cDNA molecule. TCRdb passed the 5' RACE reads through MiXCR, listing each CDR3 protein once. The table shows some 1.5 million distinct CDR3 sequences, with roughly 28% occurring only once. Total RNA was extracted at no less than 5.5 micrograms per sample. There are a few counts of this clonotype. Its cognate antigen is unknown. V dropped 5 bases and J dropped 9; count of bases not matched to a gene: 8. Germline-derived CDR1 and CDR2 are SGHVS and FNYEAQ. This CDR3 contains 15 residues.

The V gene is TRBV7-6, the J gene TRBJ2-1, with 12 bases matching TRBD2. This clonotype was obtained from a woman in her twenties or thirties in good health. The sample taken for sequencing was blood. The CDR3 is CASSRASGGVFEQFF. DNA of the CDR3: TGTGCCAGCAGCCGAGCTAGCGGGGGGGTATTTGAGCAGTTCTTC.